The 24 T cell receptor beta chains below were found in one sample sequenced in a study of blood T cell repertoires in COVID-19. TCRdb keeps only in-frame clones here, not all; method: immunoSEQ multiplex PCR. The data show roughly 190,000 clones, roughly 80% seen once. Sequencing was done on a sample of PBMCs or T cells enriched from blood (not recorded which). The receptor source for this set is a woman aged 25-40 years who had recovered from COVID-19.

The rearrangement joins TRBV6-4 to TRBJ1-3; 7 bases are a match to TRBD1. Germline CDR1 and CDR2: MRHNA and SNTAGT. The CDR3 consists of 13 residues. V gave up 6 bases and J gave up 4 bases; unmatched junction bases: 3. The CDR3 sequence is CASSTGVGNTIYF. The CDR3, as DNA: TGTGCCAGCAGCACAGGGGTCGGAAACACCATATATTTT.

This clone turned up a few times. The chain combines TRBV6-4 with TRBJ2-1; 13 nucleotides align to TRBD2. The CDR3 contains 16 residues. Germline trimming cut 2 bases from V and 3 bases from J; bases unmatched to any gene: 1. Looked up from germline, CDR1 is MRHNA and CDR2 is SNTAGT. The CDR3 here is CASSDGLAGDYNEQFF. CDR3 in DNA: TGTGCCAGCAGTGACGGACTAGCGGGGGACTACAATGAGCAGTTCTTC.

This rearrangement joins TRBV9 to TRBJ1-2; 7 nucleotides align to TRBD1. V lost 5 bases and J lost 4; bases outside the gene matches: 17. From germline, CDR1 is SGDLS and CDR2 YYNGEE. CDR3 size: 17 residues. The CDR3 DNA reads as TGTGCCAGCAGTGGGTCGAATGGCGGAGGGGGCGGCTATGGCTACACCTTC. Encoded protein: CASSGSNGGGGGYGYTF. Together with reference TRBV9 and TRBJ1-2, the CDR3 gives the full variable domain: DSGVTQTPKHLITATGQRVTLRCSPRSGDLSVYWYQQSLDQGLQFLIQYYNGEERAKGNILERFSAQQFPDLHSELNLSSLELGDSALYFCASSGSNGGGGGYGYTFGSGTRLTVV.

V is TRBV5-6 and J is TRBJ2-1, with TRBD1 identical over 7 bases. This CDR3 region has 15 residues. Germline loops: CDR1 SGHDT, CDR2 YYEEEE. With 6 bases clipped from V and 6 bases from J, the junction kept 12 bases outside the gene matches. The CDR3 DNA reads TGTGCCAGCACCCTTCCGGGACAGCTTGGCAATGAGCAGTTCTTC. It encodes CASTLPGQLGNEQFF.

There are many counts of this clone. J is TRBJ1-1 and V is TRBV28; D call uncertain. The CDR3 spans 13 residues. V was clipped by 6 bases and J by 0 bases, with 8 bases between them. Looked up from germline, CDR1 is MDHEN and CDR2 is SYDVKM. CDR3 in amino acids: CASRPPMNTEAFF. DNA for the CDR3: TGTGCCAGCAGACCCCCTATGAACACTGAAGCTTTCTTT. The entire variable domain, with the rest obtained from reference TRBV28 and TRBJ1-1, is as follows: DVKVTQSSRYLVKRTGEKVFLECVQDMDHENMFWYRQDPGLGLRLIYFSYDVKMKEKGDIPEGYSVSREKKERFSLILESASTNQTSMYLCASRPPMNTEAFFGQGTRLTVV.

CDR3 coding DNA: TGTGCCAGCAGCCCACGGGGGGGACTAGCGGGAAGGAATGAGCAGTTCTTC. Encoded protein: CASSPRGGLAGRNEQFF. This chain links TRBV27 with TRBJ2-1; 13 bases fit TRBD2. Germline loops: CDR1 MNHEY, CDR2 SMNVEV (reference sequence). This CDR3 spans 17 amino acids. Trimming removed 6 bases from V and 7 bases from J; junction bases left unmatched: 12.

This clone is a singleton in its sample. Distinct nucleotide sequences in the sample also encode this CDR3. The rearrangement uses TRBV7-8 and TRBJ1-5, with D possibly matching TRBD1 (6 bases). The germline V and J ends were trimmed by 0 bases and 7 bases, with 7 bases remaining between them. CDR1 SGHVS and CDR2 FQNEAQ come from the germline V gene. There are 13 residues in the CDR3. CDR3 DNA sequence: TGTGCCAGCAGCTTAGCTGGGGGCCAGCCCCAGCATTTT. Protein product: CASSLAGGQPQHF.

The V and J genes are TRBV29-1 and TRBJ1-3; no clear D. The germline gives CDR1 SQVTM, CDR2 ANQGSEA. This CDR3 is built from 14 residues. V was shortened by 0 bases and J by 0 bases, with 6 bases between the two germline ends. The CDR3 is CSVEDTGSGNTIYF. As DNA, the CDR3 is TGCAGCGTTGAAGACACCGGCTCTGGAAACACCATATATTTT.

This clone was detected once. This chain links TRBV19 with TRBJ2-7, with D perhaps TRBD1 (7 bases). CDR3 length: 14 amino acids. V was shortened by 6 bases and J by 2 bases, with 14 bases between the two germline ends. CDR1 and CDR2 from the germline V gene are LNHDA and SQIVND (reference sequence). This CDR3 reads CASRRTGGAYEQYF. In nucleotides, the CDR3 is TGTGCCAGTAGAAGGACAGGAGGGGCCTACGAGCAGTACTTC.

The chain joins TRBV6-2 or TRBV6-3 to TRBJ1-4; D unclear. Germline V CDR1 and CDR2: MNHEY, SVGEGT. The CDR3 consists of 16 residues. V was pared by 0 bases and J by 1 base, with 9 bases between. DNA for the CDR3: TGTGCCAGCAGTTACTCCGAGCGCGGAACTAATGAAAAACTGTTTTTT. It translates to CASSYSERGTNEKLFF.

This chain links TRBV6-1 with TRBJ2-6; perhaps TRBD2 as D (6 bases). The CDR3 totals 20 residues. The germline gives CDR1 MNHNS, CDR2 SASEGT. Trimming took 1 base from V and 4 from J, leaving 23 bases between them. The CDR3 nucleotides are TGTGCCAGCAGTGAAGGTGCTTGGAGGGTAGTCCTCCCCGGGGCCAACGTCCTGACTTTC. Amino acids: CASSEGAWRVVLPGANVLTF.

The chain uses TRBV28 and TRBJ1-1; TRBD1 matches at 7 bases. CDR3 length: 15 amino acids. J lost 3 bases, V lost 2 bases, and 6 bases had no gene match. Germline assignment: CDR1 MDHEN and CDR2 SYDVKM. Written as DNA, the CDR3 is TGTGCCAGCAGTTTACTCACGCAGGGGGACACTGAAGCTTTCTTT. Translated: CASSLLTQGDTEAFF.

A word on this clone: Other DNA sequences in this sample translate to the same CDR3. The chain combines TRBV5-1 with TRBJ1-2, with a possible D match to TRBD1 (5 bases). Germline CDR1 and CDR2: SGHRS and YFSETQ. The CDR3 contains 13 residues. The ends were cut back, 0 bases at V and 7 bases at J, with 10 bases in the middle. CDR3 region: CASSLAGGGGYTF. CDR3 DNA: TGCGCCAGCAGCTTGGCGGGGGGTGGTGGCTACACCTTC. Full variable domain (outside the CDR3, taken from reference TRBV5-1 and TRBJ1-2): KAGVTQTPRYLIKTRGQQVTLSCSPISGHRSVSWYQQTPGQGLQFLFEYFSETQRNKGNFPGRFSGRQFSNSRSEMNVSTLELGDSALYLCASSLAGGGGYTFGSGTRLTVV.

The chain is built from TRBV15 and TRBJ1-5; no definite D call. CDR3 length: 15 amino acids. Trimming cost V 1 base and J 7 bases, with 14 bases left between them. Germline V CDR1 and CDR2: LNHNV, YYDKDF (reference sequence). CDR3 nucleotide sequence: TGTGCCACCAGCAGAGGCCGCGATACGATGCAGCCCCAGCATTTT. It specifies CATSRGRDTMQPQHF.

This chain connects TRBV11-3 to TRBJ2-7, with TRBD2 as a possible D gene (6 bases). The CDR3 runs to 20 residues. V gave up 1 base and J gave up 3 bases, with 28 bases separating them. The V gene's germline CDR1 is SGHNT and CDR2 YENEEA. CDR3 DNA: TGTGCCAGCAGCTTAGGGAGGGGCCTCGGTAAAGAGGGCCCTCTCTACGAGCAGTACGTC. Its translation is CASSLGRGLGKEGPLYEQYV.

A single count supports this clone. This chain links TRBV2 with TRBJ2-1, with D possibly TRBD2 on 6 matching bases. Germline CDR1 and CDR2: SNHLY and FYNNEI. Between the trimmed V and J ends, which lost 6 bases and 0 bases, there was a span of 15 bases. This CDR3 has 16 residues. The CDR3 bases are TGTGCCAGCAGAGGGGTCCGGGACTCCTCCTACAATGAGCAGTTCTTC. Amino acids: CASRGVRDSSYNEQFF. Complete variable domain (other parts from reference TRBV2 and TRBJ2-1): EPEVTQTPSHQVTQMGQEVILRCVPISNHLYFYWYRQILGQKVEFLVSFYNNEISEKSEIFDDQFSVERPDGSNFTLKIRSTKLEDSAMYFCASRGVRDSSYNEQFFGPGTRLTVL.

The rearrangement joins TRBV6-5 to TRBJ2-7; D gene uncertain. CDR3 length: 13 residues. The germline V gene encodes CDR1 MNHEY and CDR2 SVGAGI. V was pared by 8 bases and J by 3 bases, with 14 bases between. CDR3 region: CASSLVGDYEQYF. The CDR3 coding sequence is TGTGCCAGCTCCTTAGTGGGCGACTACGAGCAGTACTTC.

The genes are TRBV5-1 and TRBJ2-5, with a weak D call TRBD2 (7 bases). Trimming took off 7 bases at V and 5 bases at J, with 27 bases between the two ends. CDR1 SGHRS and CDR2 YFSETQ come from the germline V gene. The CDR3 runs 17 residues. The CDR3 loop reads CASRRGTHVGGGETQYF. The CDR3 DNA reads TGCGCCAGCCGCAGGGGAACGCACGTAGGGGGAGGGGAGACCCAGTACTTC.

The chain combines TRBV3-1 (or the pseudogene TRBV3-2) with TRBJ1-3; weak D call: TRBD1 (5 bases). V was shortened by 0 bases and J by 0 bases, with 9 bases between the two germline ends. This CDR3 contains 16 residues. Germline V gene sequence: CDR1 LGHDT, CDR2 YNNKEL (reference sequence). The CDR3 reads CASSQEETASGNTIYF. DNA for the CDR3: TGTGCCAGCAGCCAAGAGGAGACAGCCTCTGGAAACACCATATATTTT.

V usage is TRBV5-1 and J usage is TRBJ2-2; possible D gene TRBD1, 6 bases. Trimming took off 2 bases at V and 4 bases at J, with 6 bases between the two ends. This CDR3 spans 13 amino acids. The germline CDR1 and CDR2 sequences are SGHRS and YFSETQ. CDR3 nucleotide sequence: TGCGCCAGCAGCTTACAGGGCACCGGGGAGCTGTTTTTT. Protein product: CASSLQGTGELFF.

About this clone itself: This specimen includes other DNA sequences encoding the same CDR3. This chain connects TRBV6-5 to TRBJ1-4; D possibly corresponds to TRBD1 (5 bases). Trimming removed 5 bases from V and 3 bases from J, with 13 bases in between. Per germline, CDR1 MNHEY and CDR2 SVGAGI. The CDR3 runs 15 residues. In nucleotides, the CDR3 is TGTGCCAGCAGTCCCCGGGGGAGGGCTAATGAAAAACTGTTTTTT. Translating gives CASSPRGRANEKLFF.

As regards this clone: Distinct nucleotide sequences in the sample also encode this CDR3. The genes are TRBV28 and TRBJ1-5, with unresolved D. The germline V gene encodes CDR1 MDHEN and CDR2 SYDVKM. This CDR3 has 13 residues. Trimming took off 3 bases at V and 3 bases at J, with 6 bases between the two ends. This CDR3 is CASSFEDNQPQHF. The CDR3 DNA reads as TGTGCCAGCAGTTTCGAGGACAATCAGCCCCAGCATTTT.

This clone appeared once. CDR3 residues: CASSVDPGGGVYGYTF. The CDR3 DNA reads as TGTGCCAGCAGCGTAGATCCTGGGGGGGGCGTCTATGGCTACACCTTC. The chain uses TRBV9 and TRBJ1-2; possible D gene TRBD1, 6 bases. Deletions cut 0 bases from V and 4 bases from J, with 16 bases between. Germline loops: CDR1 SGDLS, CDR2 YYNGEE. The CDR3 totals 16 residues. Using reference TRBV9 and TRBJ1-2 for the parts outside the CDR3, the full variable domain is DSGVTQTPKHLITATGQRVTLRCSPRSGDLSVYWYQQSLDQGLQFLIQYYNGEERAKGNILERFSAQQFPDLHSELNLSSLELGDSALYFCASSVDPGGGVYGYTFGSGTRLTVV.

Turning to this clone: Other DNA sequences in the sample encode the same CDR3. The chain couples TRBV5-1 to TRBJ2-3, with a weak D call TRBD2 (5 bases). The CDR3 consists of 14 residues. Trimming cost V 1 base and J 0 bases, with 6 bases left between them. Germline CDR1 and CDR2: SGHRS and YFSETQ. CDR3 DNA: TGCGCCAGCAGCTTGCGGGGTAGCACAGATACGCAGTATTTT. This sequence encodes CASSLRGSTDTQYF.